A selection of T cell receptor beta chains follows, all from one sample in a study of T-cell reconstitution after alpha-beta-depleted transplantation in children. From the PCR reads, TCRdb called clonotypes with MiXCR, one entry per CDR3 protein. This sample has some 70,000 distinct CDR3 sequences; 5.5% to 7.5% occur once, and the top ten carry approximately 2.3%. The material sequenced was PBMCs from the stem cell graft donor, taken from the stem cell graft. These receptors were taken from a human donor who donated a stem cell graft to a child with acute lymphoblastic leukemia. CDR3s include the opening cysteine and the closing phenylalanine or tryptophan. Fields, in order: J gene, CDR3 length, D gene, V gene, clone size, CDR3 DNA, CDR3 protein. A D gene is named only where the DNA matches it firmly. The size of a clone is reported for some rows only, either as once, few or many, or as a class for expanded clones.

J gene: TRBJ2-2
CDR3 length: 15
D gene: .
V gene: TRBV7-8
clone size: .
CDR3 DNA: TGTGCCAGCAAGCGACCGCGGGTCGTCACCGGGGAGCTGTTTTTT
CDR3 protein: CASKRPRVVTGELFF

J gene: TRBJ2-2
CDR3 length: 14
D gene: .
V gene: TRBV5-1
clone size: many
CDR3 DNA: TGCGCCAGCAGTGAAGACACCTACACCGGGGCGCTGTTTTTT
CDR3 protein: CASSEDTYTGALFF

J gene: TRBJ2-1
CDR3 length: 14
D gene: TRBD2
V gene: TRBV2
clone size: many
CDR3 DNA: TGTGCCAGCAGAGCCGGGACTAGCGTCAATGAGCAGTTCTTC
CDR3 protein: CASRAGTSVNEQFF

J gene: TRBJ2-3
CDR3 length: 15
D gene: TRBD2
V gene: TRBV4-2
clone size: few
CDR3 DNA: TGTGCCAGCAGCCCCAAACGGGGGGGTGAGGATACGCAGTATTTT
CDR3 protein: CASSPKRGGEDTQYF

J gene: TRBJ1-1
CDR3 length: 16
D gene: TRBD1
V gene: TRBV7-2
clone size: many
CDR3 DNA: TGTGCCAGCAGCTTAGCCCGACAGGGATGGTACACTGAAGCTTTCTTT
CDR3 protein: CASSLARQGWYTEAFF

J gene: TRBJ2-4
CDR3 length: 17
D gene: .
V gene: TRBV5-1
clone size: few
CDR3 DNA: TGCGCCAGCAGCTTCGGGCCGCCACAAGGGGCCAAAAACATTCAGTACTTC
CDR3 protein: CASSFGPPQGAKNIQYF

J gene: TRBJ1-3
CDR3 length: 14
D gene: .
V gene: TRBV7-2
clone size: many
CDR3 DNA: TGTGCCAGCAGCTCAGCGGCTTCTGGAAACACCATATATTTT
CDR3 protein: CASSSAASGNTIYF

J gene: TRBJ2-1
CDR3 length: 17
D gene: .
V gene: TRBV10-3
clone size: few
CDR3 DNA: TGTGCCATCAGTGAGTCAACTAGCTGGGTAGTGTACAATGAGCAGTTCTTC
CDR3 protein: CAISESTSWVVYNEQFF

J gene: TRBJ2-6
CDR3 length: 19
D gene: .
V gene: TRBV4-1
clone size: many
CDR3 DNA: TGCGCCAGCAGCCAAGCCCCTGCGGGCCCCGGAGCTGGGGCCAACGTCCTGACTTTC
CDR3 protein: CASSQAPAGPGAGANVLTF

J gene: TRBJ1-2
CDR3 length: 15
D gene: .
V gene: TRBV7-2
clone size: few
CDR3 DNA: TGTGCCAGCAGCCTGACGTCGGTAACACTCGATGGCTACACCTTC
CDR3 protein: CASSLTSVTLDGYTF

J gene: TRBJ1-1
CDR3 length: 14
D gene: TRBD1
V gene: TRBV12-3/TRBV12-4
clone size: .
CDR3 DNA: TGTGCCAGCAGTTTAACGGGACAGGGGACTGAAGCTTTCTTT
CDR3 protein: CASSLTGQGTEAFF

J gene: TRBJ2-1
CDR3 length: 15
D gene: .
V gene: TRBV25-1
clone size: few
CDR3 DNA: TGTGCCAGCAGTGGGACTCGCAAGAATTACAATGAGCAGTTCTTC
CDR3 protein: CASSGTRKNYNEQFF

J gene: TRBJ1-2
CDR3 length: 16
D gene: .
V gene: TRBV28
clone size: few
CDR3 DNA: TGTGCCAGCACCTCCCCCCGGCATCGCGGGAGGCTTGGCTACACCTTC
CDR3 protein: CASTSPRHRGRLGYTF

J gene: TRBJ2-7
CDR3 length: 14
D gene: .
V gene: TRBV2
clone size: many
CDR3 DNA: TGTGCCAGCAGCGCCGTAGTAACCTCCTACGAGCAGTACTTC
CDR3 protein: CASSAVVTSYEQYF

J gene: TRBJ2-5
CDR3 length: 14
D gene: .
V gene: TRBV5-1
clone size: few
CDR3 DNA: TGCGCCAGCAGCCGGGGGGACACAGGGGAGACCCAGTACTTC
CDR3 protein: CASSRGDTGETQYF

J gene: TRBJ1-6
CDR3 length: 14
D gene: .
V gene: TRBV20-1
clone size: many
CDR3 DNA: TGCAGTGCTAGCGGCCTGAGGCCCAATTCACCCCTCCACTTT
CDR3 protein: CSASGLRPNSPLHF

J gene: TRBJ1-2
CDR3 length: 12
D gene: .
V gene: TRBV29-1
clone size: many
CDR3 DNA: TGCAGCGTTGAAGCAGAAGGGGGAGGCTACACCTTC
CDR3 protein: CSVEAEGGGYTF

J gene: TRBJ1-2
CDR3 length: 14
D gene: .
V gene: TRBV5-5
clone size: many
CDR3 DNA: TGTGCCAGCAGCTTGCCTCCAGGGAGGTTCGGCTACACCTTC
CDR3 protein: CASSLPPGRFGYTF

J gene: TRBJ1-1
CDR3 length: 14
D gene: .
V gene: TRBV5-1
clone size: .
CDR3 DNA: TGCGCCAGCAGCTTGGAGGGATGGGGAACTGAAGCTTTCTTT
CDR3 protein: CASSLEGWGTEAFF

J gene: TRBJ2-7
CDR3 length: 17
D gene: .
V gene: TRBV7-2
clone size: .
CDR3 DNA: TGTGCCAGCAGCTCGCCCGGCGAGGGGCCCAACTCCTACGAGCAGTACTTC
CDR3 protein: CASSSPGEGPNSYEQYF

J gene: TRBJ2-6
CDR3 length: 16
D gene: .
V gene: TRBV29-1
clone size: few
CDR3 DNA: TGCAGCGTTGTTGGACAGTTTCGCTCTGGGGCCAACGTCCTGACTTTC
CDR3 protein: CSVVGQFRSGANVLTF

J gene: TRBJ2-3
CDR3 length: 15
D gene: TRBD1
V gene: TRBV7-2
clone size: many
CDR3 DNA: TGTGCCAGCAGCGCCGGGACAGGGGGGACAGATACGCAGTATTTT
CDR3 protein: CASSAGTGGTDTQYF

J gene: TRBJ2-3
CDR3 length: 15
D gene: TRBD2
V gene: TRBV12-3/TRBV12-4
clone size: few
CDR3 DNA: TGTGCCAGCAGTACCTCTAGCGGGGGGGCAGATACGCAGTATTTT
CDR3 protein: CASSTSSGGADTQYF

J gene: TRBJ1-3
CDR3 length: 17
D gene: .
V gene: TRBV18
clone size: many
CDR3 DNA: TGTGCCAGCTCACCACCCGGTATAATGAGCTCTGGAAACACCATATATTTT
CDR3 protein: CASSPPGIMSSGNTIYF

J gene: TRBJ2-6
CDR3 length: 19
D gene: .
V gene: TRBV5-1
clone size: many
CDR3 DNA: TGCGCCAGCAGCTTTAATTTCGCTGGATGGGGCTCTGGGGCCAACGTCCTGACTTTC
CDR3 protein: CASSFNFAGWGSGANVLTF

J gene: TRBJ2-7
CDR3 length: 16
D gene: .
V gene: TRBV11-1
clone size: .
CDR3 DNA: TGTGCCAGCAGCTCGTCGGGGGTCTTAGACGCTTCGGGGCAGTACTTC
CDR3 protein: CASSSSGVLDASGQYF